Below are 27 T cell receptor beta chains sequenced from a single sample in a study of T cell responses to AZD1222 COVID-19 vaccine. Clones were read by immunoSEQ multiplex PCR, and TCRdb kept only the in-frame ones, dropping some. Here the sample spans 150,000 to 160,000 clones, about 88% being singletons. Material: peripheral blood, obtained after recovery from COVID-19. These receptors were obtained from an adult who had recovered from COVID-19.

This clone was seen only once. The rearrangement links TRBV28 to TRBJ2-2, with D tentatively TRBD1 (6 bases). With 3 bases removed from V and 1 base from J, the gap between germline ends came to 9 bases. The CDR3 is 15 residues long. Germline V lookup: CDR1 MDHEN, CDR2 SYDVKM. For the CDR3, the DNA is TGTGCCAGCAGTTTTGGCAGGGGGAACACCGGGGAGCTGTTTTTT. This sequence encodes CASSFGRGNTGELFF.

The chain carries TRBV15 and TRBJ2-7; 11 positions agree with TRBD2. The CDR3 runs to 17 residues. The germline V gene has CDR1 LNHNV and CDR2 YYDKDF (reference sequence). The junction had 9 bases not matched to a gene; V was cut back by 5 bases and J by 0 bases. This CDR3 reads CATSGLGLAEGSYEQYF. The CDR3 DNA reads as TGTGCCACCAGCGGTTTGGGACTAGCGGAGGGCTCCTACGAGCAGTACTTC.

As DNA, the CDR3 is TGCGCCAGCAGCTTGATAGCGGCTAGCACAGATACGCAGTATTTT. Its protein product is CASSLIAASTDTQYF. The chain joins TRBV5-1 to TRBJ2-3, with a possible D match to TRBD2 (6 bases). The CDR3 is 15 residues long. V lost 1 base and J 0 bases, leaving 9 bases between the germline ends. CDR1 is SGHRS, CDR2 YFSETQ, per germline. Using reference TRBV5-1 and TRBJ2-3 for the parts outside the CDR3, the full variable domain is KAGVTQTPRYLIKTRGQQVTLSCSPISGHRSVSWYQQTPGQGLQFLFEYFSETQRNKGNFPGRFSGRQFSNSRSEMNVSTLELGDSALYLCASSLIAASTDTQYFGPGTRLTVL.

The rearrangement joins TRBV18 to TRBJ1-1; 9 nucleotides match TRBD1. From germline, CDR1 is KGHSH and CDR2 LQKENI. The CDR3 spans 15 residues. J lost 3 bases, V lost 4 bases, and 6 bases had no gene match. The CDR3 loop reads CASSRPGQGYTEAFF. In DNA form, the CDR3 reads TGTGCCAGCTCACGGCCGGGACAGGGATACACTGAAGCTTTCTTT.

The chain carries TRBV5-1 and TRBJ2-3; possible D gene TRBD2, 5 bases. This CDR3 spans 15 amino acids. V dropped 2 bases and J dropped 0 bases, with 10 bases sitting between them. CDR1 is SGHRS, CDR2 YFSETQ, per germline. The CDR3 sequence: CASSFKRRSTDTQYF. Here the CDR3 DNA reads TGCGCCAGCAGCTTCAAGCGGAGAAGCACAGATACGCAGTATTTT.

With regard to this clone: Its ends do not fully match the called genes, so a read error is possible. This chain connects TRBV6-4 to TRBJ2-3; tentative D call: TRBD2 (6 bases). CDR1 and CDR2 from the germline V gene are MRHNA and SNTAGT. The CDR3 spans 15 residues. The CDR3 loop reads CTSSAGLEATDTQYF. CDR3 DNA sequence: TGTACCAGCAGCGCGGGACTCGAAGCCACAGATACGCAGTATTTT.

This chain joins TRBV19 and TRBJ1-1; no reliable D call. V shed 3 bases and J shed 1 base, with 12 bases lying between them. CDR3 size: 15 residues. Germline V gives CDR1 LNHDA, CDR2 SQIVND (reference sequence). The CDR3 here is CASSILVGENTEAFF. As DNA, the CDR3 is TGTGCCAGTAGTATCCTAGTCGGAGAGAACACTGAAGCTTTCTTT.

V usage is TRBV9 and J usage is TRBJ2-1; TRBD1 might be the D (6 bases). CDR1 and CDR2 from the germline V gene are SGDLS and YYNGEE. Trimming pared 4 bases from V and 10 bases from J, leaving 21 bases between. This CDR3 comprises 15 residues. CDR3 amino acids: CASSPVRDTPGEQFF. The CDR3, as DNA: TGTGCCAGCAGCCCAGTCCGGGACACACCCGGCGAGCAGTTCTTC.

The V call is TRBV5-4, the J call TRBJ2-7; D gene uncertain. The CDR3 is 13 residues long. Per germline, CDR1 SGHNT and CDR2 YYREEE (reference sequence). The ends were cut back, 0 bases at V and 7 bases at J, with 11 bases in the middle. Here the CDR3 DNA reads TGTGCCAGCAGCTTGGATTACAAAACTGAGCAGTACTTC. Its protein is CASSLDYKTEQYF.

This chain uses TRBV7-2 with TRBJ1-1, with 8 bases matching TRBD1. Germline assignment: CDR1 SGHTA and CDR2 FQGNSA. The CDR3 runs 15 residues. Trimming cost V 5 bases and J 4 bases; bases outside gene matches: 9. The CDR3 nucleotides are TGTGCCAGCAGCCATGGGGACAGGTGGGGCACTGAAGCTTTCTTT. Translation gives CASSHGDRWGTEAFF. Full variable domain (remainder filled in from reference TRBV7-2 and TRBJ1-1): GAGVSQSPSNKVTEKGKDVELRCDPISGHTALYWYRQSLGQGLEFLIYFQGNSAPDKSGLPSDRFSAERTGGSVSTLTIQRTQQEDSAVYLCASSHGDRWGTEAFFGQGTRLTVV.

V and J are TRBV10-3 and TRBJ2-7; 7 nucleotides line up with TRBD1. The germline CDR1 and CDR2 sequences are ENHRY and SYGVKD. The length of the CDR3 is 12 residues. Losses at the gene ends were 8 bases for V and 1 base for J; bases not matched to a gene: 2. CDR3 loop: CAIGTASYEQYF. In DNA form, the CDR3 reads TGTGCCATCGGGACAGCTTCCTACGAGCAGTACTTC.

The gene calls are TRBV5-1 and TRBJ2-1; D gene ambiguous. V was pared by 6 bases and J by 0 bases, with 13 bases between. The CDR3 sequence is 15 residues long. The germline gives CDR1 SGHRS, CDR2 YFSETQ. CDR3 nucleotides: TGCGCCAGCACGAGGACGGAGAGCTCCTACAATGAGCAGTTCTTC. It specifies CASTRTESSYNEQFF.

The chain joins TRBV5-1 to TRBJ2-1, with D perhaps given as TRBD1 or TRBD2 (7 bases each). V gave up 7 bases and J gave up 3 bases, with 17 bases separating them. From germline, CDR1 is SGHRS and CDR2 YFSETQ. The CDR3 has 15 amino acids. The chain's CDR3 is CASAQRDSIYNEQFF. Here the CDR3 DNA reads TGCGCCAGCGCCCAGCGGGACAGTATCTACAATGAGCAGTTCTTC.

The rearrangement uses TRBV6-6 and TRBJ1-3; D is unresolved. Germline CDR1 and CDR2: MNHNY and SVGAGI (reference sequence). This CDR3 is built from 11 residues. V was trimmed by 7 bases and J by 4 bases, leaving 5 bases between them. As DNA, the CDR3 is TGTGCCAGCACGACAGGAAACACCATATATTTT. This codes for CASTTGNTIYF.

V usage is TRBV7-2 and J usage is TRBJ1-5; 10 bases fit TRBD1. The CDR3 runs 15 residues. V dropped 5 bases and J dropped 3; count of bases not matched to a gene: 4. Per the germline V gene, CDR1 is SGHTA and CDR2 is FQGNSA. Written as DNA, the CDR3 is TGTGCCAGCAGCCCGGGACAGGGGCCCAATCAGCCCCAGCATTTT. Residues: CASSPGQGPNQPQHF.

This clone was observed a single time. The chain is built from TRBV6-4 and TRBJ1-2, with TRBD1 identical over 7 bases. CDR3 size: 13 residues. CDR1 and CDR2 (germline): MRHNA, SNTAGT. V dropped 2 bases and J dropped 4; count of bases not matched to a gene: 1. The CDR3 loop reads CASSDDRAYGYTF. CDR3 DNA sequence: TGTGCCAGCAGTGACGACAGGGCCTATGGCTACACCTTC.

The chain links TRBV6-6 to TRBJ1-2; D gene unclear. The V gene lost 5 bases and the J gene lost 0 bases, with 7 bases spanning the gap. The CDR3 has 13 residues. Germline CDR1 and CDR2: MNHNY and SVGAGI (reference sequence). The CDR3 coding sequence is TGTGCCAGCAGTCTGGACCCTAACTATGGCTACACCTTC. Its translation is CASSLDPNYGYTF.

The chain uses TRBV6-2 or TRBV6-3 and TRBJ1-1; D is ambiguous. Germline-derived CDR1 and CDR2 are MNHEY and SVGEGT. The V and J ends lost 4 bases and 0 bases respectively, with 9 bases between them. The CDR3 sequence is 14 residues long. The CDR3: CASSSKFLNTEAFF. The CDR3 nucleotides are TGTGCCAGCAGTTCTAAATTTCTGAACACTGAAGCTTTCTTT.

The V gene is TRBV9, the J gene TRBJ2-3; perhaps TRBD2 as D (6 bases). The length of the CDR3 is 13 residues. The germline V and J ends were trimmed by 4 bases and 8 bases, with 14 bases remaining between them. In germline, CDR1 is SGDLS, CDR2 YYNGEE. The CDR3 loop is CASSPFGGPTQYF. In DNA form, the CDR3 reads TGTGCCAGCAGCCCCTTCGGGGGTCCTACGCAGTATTTT. Combining the CDR3 with reference TRBV9 and TRBJ2-3 gives the whole variable domain DSGVTQTPKHLITATGQRVTLRCSPRSGDLSVYWYQQSLDQGLQFLIQYYNGEERAKGNILERFSAQQFPDLHSELNLSSLELGDSALYFCASSPFGGPTQYFGPGTRLTVL.

The V and J genes are TRBV5-1 and TRBJ1-1; no clear D. There are 14 residues in the CDR3. Trimming pared 2 bases from V and 8 bases from J, leaving 16 bases between. Germline V CDR1 and CDR2: SGHRS, YFSETQ. CDR3 sequence: CASSFLEAGLEAFF. The CDR3 bases are TGCGCCAGCAGCTTTTTGGAAGCCGGCCTGGAAGCTTTCTTT.

V usage is TRBV14 and J usage is TRBJ1-1, with D uncertain. CDR1 is SGHDN, CDR2 FVKESK, per germline. This CDR3 comprises 14 residues. V shed 1 base and J shed 1 base, with 7 bases lying between them. The CDR3 DNA reads as TGTGCCAGCAGCCAAGCCTCCGGGAACACTGAAGCTTTCTTT. Translation gives CASSQASGNTEAFF.

This rearrangement joins TRBV12-3 or TRBV12-4 to TRBJ1-5; D remains ambiguous. The V gene lost 3 bases and the J gene lost 8 bases, with 11 bases spanning the gap. This CDR3 has 13 amino acids. The CDR3: CASSLGYREPQHF. The CDR3, as DNA: TGTGCCAGCAGTTTGGGTTATAGGGAGCCCCAGCATTTT.

This rearrangement joins TRBV3-1 (or the pseudogene TRBV3-2) to TRBJ1-2; 9 positions agree with TRBD1. CDR3 size: 15 residues. CDR1 is LGHDT and CDR2 is YNNKEL in the germline V gene (reference sequence). The ends lost 3 bases at V and 8 bases at J; junction bases unmatched: 10. The DNA of the CDR3 is TGTGCCAGCAGCCAGGCTGTACAGGGGGCCTGGGGCTACACCTTC. Amino acid sequence: CASSQAVQGAWGYTF.

The chain employs TRBV28 and TRBJ2-7; 10 positions match TRBD2. Germline V lookup: CDR1 MDHEN, CDR2 SYDVKM. The J segment lost 4 bases and the V segment lost 2 bases, leaving 5 bases of the junction unmatched. The CDR3 consists of 15 residues. This CDR3 is CASSLPSGSFYEQYF. In DNA form, the CDR3 reads TGTGCCAGCAGTTTACCTAGCGGGAGTTTTTACGAGCAGTACTTC.

The V and J genes are TRBV6-5 and TRBJ1-3; D possibly corresponds to TRBD1 (5 bases). V lost 4 bases and J lost 9, with 19 bases in between. The germline V gene has CDR1 MNHEY and CDR2 SVGAGI. The CDR3 covers 15 residues. The CDR3 DNA follows: TGTGCCAGCAGTTTTTCGGGGGATGGGCCGGGCACCATATATTTT. This gives the protein CASSFSGDGPGTIYF.

The chain couples TRBV3-1 (or the pseudogene TRBV3-2) to TRBJ2-2; tentatively, D is TRBD1 (7 bases). The germline CDR1 and CDR2 sequences are LGHDT and YNNKEL (reference sequence). Between the trimmed V and J ends, which lost 0 bases and 5 bases, there was a span of 10 bases. This CDR3 is 15 amino acids long. CDR3 nucleotide sequence: TGTGCCAGCAGCCAAGATGCAGGGGGGACCGGGGAGCTGTTTTTT. The encoded protein is CASSQDAGGTGELFF.

The chain carries TRBV5-1 and TRBJ2-7; D gene uncertain. The germline CDR1 and CDR2 sequences are SGHRS and YFSETQ. V was cut by 0 bases and J by 6 bases, with 4 bases left in between. The CDR3 has 11 residues. The CDR3 sequence is CASSLDSEQYF. CDR3 nucleotides: TGCGCCAGCAGCTTGGACAGCGAGCAGTACTTC.